This TCR beta chain appears in the sequencing data of a study of identifying expanded T cells in peripheral blood. Study observations and caveats: Differentially abundant clones: around 1.1 between replicates, 16.4 at about 13 days, more than 18 at four.

About this clone itself: Antigen: not known.

Sequencing used immunoSEQ multiplex PCR; TCRdb keeps in-frame clones, though not all of them. Among approximately 90,000 clones listed, approximately 86% were seen once. V gave up 3 bases and J gave up 2 bases, with 6 bases separating them. The CDR3 is 13 residues long. Per the germline V gene, CDR1 is SNHLY and CDR2 is FYNNEI. Healthy donors had no documented immune events, such as infections, while sampled. This TCR derives from a person aged 18 to 69 in good health. The chain links TRBV2 to TRBJ2-3; D ambiguous. Specimen: blood. CDR3 in DNA: TGTGCCAGCAGTGAGACCTACACAGATACGCAGTATTTT. It specifies CASSETYTDTQYF.